Detailed here is one TCR beta chain. The antigen remains unidentified. This sample was taken from a study of T cell repertoires in cytomegalovirus infection. About the research overall: Public TCR beta signatures indicated both CMV infection and matching HLA type. General observations from the study: What dominated the ex vivo response were HLA-C-restricted CMV-specific TCR beta clonotypes.

Each CDR3 protein gets one entry after TCRdb re-called the reads with MiXCR. Here the sample spans about 110,000 distinct CDR3 sequences, around 30% being singletons. V gave up 5 bases and J gave up 2 bases; unmatched junction bases: 8. CDR1 and CDR2 (germline): SEHNR, FQNEAQ (reference sequence). The CDR3 runs 16 residues. The sequences come from CD8+ T cells from cultured PBMCs, collected from culture after CMV antigen stimulation. The chain employs TRBV7-9 and TRBJ2-2, with 7 bases that match TRBD2. The TCR originated in a human donor in good health (CMV status not recorded). Some clones in this sample may be carry-over from other donors' samples. CDR3 sequence reads: CASSHSGTVNTGELFF. Here the CDR3 DNA reads TGTGCCAGCAGCCACAGCGGGACGGTAAACACCGGGGAGCTGTTTTTT. Full variable domain (missing parts from reference TRBV7-9 and TRBJ2-2): DTGVSQNPRHKITKRGQNVTFRCDPISEHNRLYWYRQTLGQGPEFLTYFQNEAQLEKSRLLSDRFSAERPKGSFSTLEIQRTEQGDSAMYLCASSHSGTVNTGELFFGEGSRLTVL.